The T cell receptor beta chain under discussion was sequenced for a study of OX40 agonist ivuxolimab in advanced cancers. With regard to this clone: Its antigen is as yet unknown.

Findings of the study overall: Expanded clones belonging to CD8+ T cells outnumbered, on average, those of CD4+.

The protocol was immunoSEQ multiplex PCR, while the TCRdb copy is restricted to in-frame clones and leaves out a portion. The sample contains 60,000 or so clones, just over 85% of which appear only once. The length of the CDR3 is 12 residues. CDR1 and CDR2 from the germline V gene are SNHLY and FYNNEI. V gave up 4 bases and J gave up 4 bases, with 5 bases separating them. V is TRBV2 and J is TRBJ1-3; D is unclear. The source of this sequence is an adult with an advanced solid tumor such as melanoma, head and neck, liver or kidney cancer. This specimen consisted of CD4+ or CD8+ T cells sorted from blood, obtained in a trial of the OX40 agonist ivuxolimab. The CDR3 protein is CASSVLGNTIYF. The CDR3 coding sequence is TGTGCCAGCAGTGTTCTCGGAAACACCATATATTTT. The full variable domain, its missing parts supplied by reference TRBV2 and TRBJ1-3, is EPEVTQTPSHQVTQMGQEVILRCVPISNHLYFYWYRQILGQKVEFLVSFYNNEISEKSEIFDDQFSVERPDGSNFTLKIRSTKLEDSAMYFCASSVLGNTIYFGEGSWLTVV.